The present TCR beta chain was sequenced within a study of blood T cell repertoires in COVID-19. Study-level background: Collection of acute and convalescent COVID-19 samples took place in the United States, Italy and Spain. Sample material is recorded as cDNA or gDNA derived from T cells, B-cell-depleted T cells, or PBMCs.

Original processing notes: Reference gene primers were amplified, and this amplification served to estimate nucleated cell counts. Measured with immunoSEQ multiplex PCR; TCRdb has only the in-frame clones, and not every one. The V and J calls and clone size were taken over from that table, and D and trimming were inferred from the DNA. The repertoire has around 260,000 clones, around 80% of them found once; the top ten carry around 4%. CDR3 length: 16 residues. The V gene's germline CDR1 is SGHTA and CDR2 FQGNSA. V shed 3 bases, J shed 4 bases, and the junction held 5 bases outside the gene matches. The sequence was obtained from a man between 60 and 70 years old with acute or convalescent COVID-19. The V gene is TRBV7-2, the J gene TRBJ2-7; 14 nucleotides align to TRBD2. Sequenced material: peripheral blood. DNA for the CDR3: TGTGCCAGCAGCTTGCAAGGGACTAGCGGGAGTTACGAGCAGTACTTC. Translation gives CASSLQGTSGSYEQYF.